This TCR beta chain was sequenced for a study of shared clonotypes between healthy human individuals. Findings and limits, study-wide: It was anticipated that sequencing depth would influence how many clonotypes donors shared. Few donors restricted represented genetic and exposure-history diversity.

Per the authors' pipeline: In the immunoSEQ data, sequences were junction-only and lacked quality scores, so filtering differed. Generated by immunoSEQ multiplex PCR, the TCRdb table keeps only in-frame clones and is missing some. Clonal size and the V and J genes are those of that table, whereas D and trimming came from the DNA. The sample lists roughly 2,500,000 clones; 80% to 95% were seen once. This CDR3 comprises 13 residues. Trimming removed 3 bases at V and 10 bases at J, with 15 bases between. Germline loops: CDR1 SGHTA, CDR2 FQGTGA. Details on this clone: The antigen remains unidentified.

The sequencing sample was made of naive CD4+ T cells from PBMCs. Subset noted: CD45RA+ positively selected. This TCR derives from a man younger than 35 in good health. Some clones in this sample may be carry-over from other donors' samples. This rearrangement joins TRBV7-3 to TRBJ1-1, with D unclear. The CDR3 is CASSLDGSAGAFF. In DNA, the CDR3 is TGTGCCAGCAGCTTGGATGGGTCGGCGGGAGCTTTCTTT.